The 22 T cell receptor beta chains given below trace back to one sample, sequenced in a study of blood T cells in healthy people across ages. Next came a second PCR, run for about 6 to 12 cycles, which used a sample-barcoded 5' primer along with a J-beta primer mix. TCRdb ran MiXCR on the 5' RACE reads and lists one entry per CDR3 protein. This sample has about 760,000 distinct CDR3 sequences; 20% to 25% occur once, and the top ten carry 9.4%. These sequences were also reported in another study, on T cells of mothers and their children.

Input material: blood. These receptors originate from a boy younger than 18 in good health.

CDR3 amino acids: CASSSTWTSGETQYF. DNA of the CDR3: TGTGCCAGCAGCTCAACATGGACTAGCGGGGAGACCCAGTACTTC. The chain employs TRBV7-2 and TRBJ2-5; TRBD2 matches at 11 bases. The CDR3 length is 15 residues. Per germline, CDR1 SGHTA and CDR2 FQGNSA. Losses at the gene ends were 4 bases for V and 5 bases for J; bases not matched to a gene: 6.

There are a few counts of this clonotype. This CDR3 is CASSSRDQFYNEQFF. The CDR3 DNA reads as TGTGCCAGCAGCTCCCGCGACCAGTTTTACAATGAGCAGTTCTTC. V usage is TRBV5-5 and J usage is TRBJ2-5, with D uncertain. The DNA end favors TRBJ2-1, so the J call may be wrong. This CDR3 is 15 amino acids long. CDR1 and CDR2 from the germline V gene are SGHKS and YYEKEE (reference sequence).

This clonotype was observed a single time. V and J are TRBV28 and TRBJ2-2; the D call may be TRBD1 or TRBD2 (5 bases each). The CDR3 spans 16 residues. In germline, CDR1 is MDHEN, CDR2 SYDVKM. V was shortened by 2 bases and J by 3 bases, with 13 bases between the two germline ends. As DNA, the CDR3 is TGTGCCAGCAGTTTAATGTCGAGGGGAGACACCGGGGAGCTGTTTTTT. It yields the protein CASSLMSRGDTGELFF.

The table lists this clonotype with a few counts. The V and J genes are TRBV29-1 and TRBJ1-5, with 8 bases that match TRBD1. The V gene's germline CDR1 is SQVTM and CDR2 ANQGSEA. J gave up 5 bases and V 6 bases, and 12 bases lay outside the gene matches. The length of the CDR3 is 15 residues. The CDR3 spells CSVLSPGGGDQPQHF. For the CDR3, the DNA is TGCAGCGTCCTATCCCCAGGGGGCGGCGATCAGCCCCAGCATTTT.

This chain joins TRBV24-1 and TRBJ2-1; a weak D match, TRBD2 (6 bases). With 6 bases removed from V and 3 bases from J, the gap between germline ends came to 8 bases. CDR1 is KGHDR, CDR2 SFDVKD, per germline. This CDR3 has 13 amino acids. This chain's CDR3 is CATSTTSYNEQFF. As DNA, the CDR3 is TGTGCCACCAGTACGACTAGCTACAATGAGCAGTTCTTC.

This clonotype turned up a few times. The rearrangement links TRBV20-1 to TRBJ2-3; 10 nucleotides line up with TRBD2. The CDR3 length is 15 residues. Losses at the gene ends were 4 bases for V and 5 bases for J; bases not matched to a gene: 9. Germline-derived CDR1 and CDR2 are DFQATT and SNEGSKA (reference sequence). CDR3 region: CSAKYSSGRGDTQYF. The CDR3 DNA follows: TGCAGTGCTAAGTACTCTAGCGGGAGAGGAGATACGCAGTATTTT.

The table lists this clonotype with a few counts. The V gene is TRBV7-2, the J gene TRBJ2-3, with D possibly being TRBD1 (6 bases). The V gene's germline CDR1 is SGHTA and CDR2 FQGNSA. V shed 2 bases and J shed 2 bases, with 14 bases lying between them. This CDR3 is 16 amino acids long. The CDR3 DNA reads TGTGCCAGCAGCTTATCGACAGGCCCTAACACAGATACGCAGTATTTT. This translates into CASSLSTGPNTDTQYF. Drawing the rest from reference TRBV7-2 and TRBJ2-3, the complete variable domain is GAGVSQSPSNKVTEKGKDVELRCDPISGHTALYWYRQSLGQGLEFLIYFQGNSAPDKSGLPSDRFSAERTGGSVSTLTIQRTQQEDSAVYLCASSLSTGPNTDTQYFGPGTRLTVL.

This clonotype was seen a few times. The chain employs TRBV6-1 and TRBJ1-2; D is undetermined. V was cut by 7 bases and J by 5 bases, with 14 bases left in between. The CDR3 contains 13 residues. Germline CDR1 is MNHNS and CDR2 is SASEGT. Here the CDR3 DNA reads TGTGCCAGCACCCTAGAGGTGGGGTATGGCTACACCTTC. Its protein is CASTLEVGYGYTF.

The rearrangement joins TRBV7-2 to TRBJ2-5; D call uncertain. The J call is uncertain, as TRBJ2-1 better fits the DNA end. CDR3 length equals 12 residues. The germline CDR1 and CDR2 sequences are SGHTA and FQGNSA. As DNA, the CDR3 is TGTGCCAGCAGCGACCCTTTGGAAGAGCAGTTCTTC. Amino acid sequence: CASSDPLEEQFF.

The V call is TRBV2, the J call TRBJ1-5, with D possibly being TRBD1 (5 bases). Germline V CDR1 and CDR2: SNHLY, FYNNEI. Trimming shortened V by 7 bases and J by 3 bases, and 13 bases separated the two germline ends. The CDR3 spans 14 residues. This CDR3 is CASTGAFPNQPQHF. The CDR3 nucleotides read TGTGCCAGCACCGGGGCCTTCCCCAATCAGCCCCAGCATTTT.

This clonotype was seen a handful of times. The V and J genes are TRBV20-1 and TRBJ2-7, with D possibly TRBD1 on 6 matching bases. The CDR3 contains 13 residues. The V and J ends lost 7 bases and 5 bases respectively, with 18 bases between them. Per the germline V gene, CDR1 is DFQATT and CDR2 is SNEGSKA (reference sequence). For the CDR3, the DNA is TGCAGTGTGAAAGGAGCCAGGGGCGACGAGCAGTACTTC. Translated, it gives CSVKGARGDEQYF.

This clonotype was seen ten or more times. V is TRBV21-1 and J is TRBJ2-5; TRBD1 is the table's D call, not checked against the DNA. TRBV21-1 has pseudogene status. This CDR3 has 13 residues. In DNA form, the CDR3 reads TGTGCCAGCAGCAACCGGGAGAGAGAGACCCAGTACTTC. The encoded protein is CASSNRERETQYF.

This clonotype was counted a few times. This chain uses TRBV28 with TRBJ2-5; D might be TRBD2 (6 bases). V was shortened by 6 bases and J by 0 bases, with 14 bases between the two germline ends. The germline V gene has CDR1 MDHEN and CDR2 SYDVKM. The CDR3 loop spans 15 amino acids. The CDR3 reads CASSLLGGNQETQYF. As DNA, the CDR3 is TGTGCCAGCAGCCTACTAGGAGGGAACCAAGAGACCCAGTACTTC. The complete variable domain, with remaining parts taken from reference TRBV28 and TRBJ2-5, reads DVKVTQSSRYLVKRTGEKVFLECVQDMDHENMFWYRQDPGLGLRLIYFSYDVKMKEKGDIPEGYSVSREKKERFSLILESASTNQTSMYLCASSLLGGNQETQYFGPGTRLLVL.

This clonotype was recorded a few times. The chain recombines TRBV29-1 with TRBJ2-3, with a possible D match to TRBD2 (5 bases). CDR1 SQVTM and CDR2 ANQGSEA come from the germline V gene. The CDR3 covers 13 residues. V lost 6 bases to trimming and J lost 2 bases, with 12 bases between them. CDR3: CSVAGILTDTQYF. The CDR3 region has the DNA TGCAGCGTAGCCGGGATTCTCACAGATACGCAGTATTTT.

In its sample, this clonotype was seen a few times. The J gene is TRBJ1-2, the V gene TRBV28, with D maybe TRBD1 (6 bases). The CDR3 length is 12 residues. Germline V gives CDR1 MDHEN, CDR2 SYDVKM. Between the trimmed V and J ends, which lost 6 bases and 2 bases, there was a span of 7 bases. Written as DNA, the CDR3 is TGTGCCAGCAGCACAGGGAACTATGGCTACACCTTC. This encodes CASSTGNYGYTF.

The CDR3 region is CSIHPTGATQQYF. Written as DNA, the CDR3 is TGCAGCATCCACCCCACTGGGGCCACGCAGCAGTACTTC. The chain has TRBV29-1 and TRBJ2-5; weak D call: TRBD1 (5 bases). V lost 8 bases to trimming and J lost 11 bases, with 24 bases between them. The CDR3 spans 13 residues. Germline V lookup: CDR1 SQVTM, CDR2 ANQGSEA.

This clonotype was counted a few times. V and J are TRBV7-8 and TRBJ2-5, with 10 bases identical to TRBD2. The J call could be wrong; TRBJ2-1 is a better fit for the DNA end. Germline CDR1 and CDR2: SGHVS and FQNEAQ. This CDR3 spans 15 amino acids. Here the CDR3 reads CASSLSASGGVEQFF. The CDR3 DNA sequence: TGTGCCAGCAGCTTGTCGGCTAGCGGGGGTGTTGAGCAGTTCTTC.

Only a few counts were recorded for this clonotype. The chain carries TRBV7-2 and TRBJ1-2; no firm D call. The CDR3 loop spans 14 amino acids. The V gene lost 1 base and the J gene lost 8 bases, with 14 bases spanning the gap. The V gene's germline CDR1 is SGHTA and CDR2 FQGNSA. CDR3 sequence (DNA): TGTGCCAGCAGCTTAGGGAGGGAAACGGGCGGCTACACCTTC. Its protein is CASSLGRETGGYTF.

For this clonotype: A read error may account for a junction end that differs from germline. The chain couples TRBV5-8 to TRBJ2-4; no definite D call. CDR1 is SGHTS and CDR2 is YDEGEE in the germline V gene. The CDR3 loop spans 13 amino acids. As DNA, the CDR3 is TGTGCCAGCATCCTACCGACTTTAAACATCCAGTACTTC. Protein product: CASILPTLNIQYF. Drawing the rest from reference TRBV5-8 and TRBJ2-4, the complete variable domain is EAGVTQSPTHLIKTRGQQATLRCSPISGHTSVYWYQQALGLGLQFLLWYDEGEERNRGNFPPRFSGRQFPNYSSELNVNALELEDSALYLCASILPTLNIQYFGAGTRLSVL.

This clonotype was detected a few times. The CDR3 nucleotides read TGCAGTGCTAGAGAGGGTAGCGGAAAGGTCTCCTACAATGAGCAGTTCTTC. Amino acids: CSAREGSGKVSYNEQFF. J is TRBJ2-1 and V is TRBV20-1, with D maybe TRBD2 (6 bases). This CDR3 comprises 17 residues. V was trimmed by 0 bases and J by 0 bases, leaving 15 bases between them. CDR1 DFQATT and CDR2 SNEGSKA come from the germline V gene (reference sequence).

V and J are TRBV2 and TRBJ2-5; D may be TRBD2 (5 bases). Trimming shortened V by 3 bases and J by 5 bases, and 10 bases separated the two germline ends. Germline V gene data show CDR1 as SNHLY and CDR2 as FYNNEI. CDR3 length: 13 amino acids. Here the CDR3 reads CASSDEGWETQYF. The CDR3 nucleotides are TGTGCCAGCAGTGACGAGGGTTGGGAGACCCAGTACTTC.

This rearrangement joins TRBV12-3 or TRBV12-4 to TRBJ2-7, with TRBD1 matching over 8 bases. The CDR3 covers 13 residues. Trimming cost V 6 bases and J 4 bases; bases outside gene matches: 5. The CDR3: CASRPTGVYEQYF. The CDR3 nucleotides read TGTGCCAGCAGGCCGACAGGGGTTTACGAGCAGTACTTC.